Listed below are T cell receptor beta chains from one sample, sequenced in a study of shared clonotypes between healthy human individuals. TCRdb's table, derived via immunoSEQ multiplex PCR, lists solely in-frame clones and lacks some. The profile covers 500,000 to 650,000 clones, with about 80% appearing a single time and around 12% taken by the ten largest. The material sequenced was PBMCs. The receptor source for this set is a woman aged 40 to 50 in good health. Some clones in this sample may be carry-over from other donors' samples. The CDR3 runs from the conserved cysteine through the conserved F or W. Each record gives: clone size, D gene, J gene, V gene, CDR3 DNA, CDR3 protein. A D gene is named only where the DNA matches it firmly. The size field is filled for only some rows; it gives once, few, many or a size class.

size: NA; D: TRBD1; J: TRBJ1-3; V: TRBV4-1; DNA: TGCGCCAGCAGCCAAGTGCAGGGGACAGTCGTTGGAAACACCATATATTTT; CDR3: CASSQVQGTVVGNTIYF
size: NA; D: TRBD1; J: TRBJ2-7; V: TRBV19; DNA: TGTGCCAGTAGTGATCCGGGACAGGGAGGCTACGAGCAGTACTTC; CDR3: CASSDPGQGGYEQYF
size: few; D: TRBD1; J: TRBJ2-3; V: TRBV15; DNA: TGTGCCACCAACCCGGACAGGGGGCGCCGTACAGATACGCAGTATTTT; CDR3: CATNPDRGRRTDTQYF
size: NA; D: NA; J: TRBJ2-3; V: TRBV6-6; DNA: TGTGCCAGCAGTATATCCGGGCCAGATACGCAGTATTTT; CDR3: CASSISGPDTQYF
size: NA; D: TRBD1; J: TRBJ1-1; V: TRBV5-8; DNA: TGTGCCAGCAGCTTGGCAGGGGGACTCACTGAAGCTTTCTTT; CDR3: CASSLAGGLTEAFF
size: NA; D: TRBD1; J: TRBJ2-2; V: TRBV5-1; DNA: TGCGCCAGCAGCTTCGGGACAGTCGTACCCGGGGAGCTGTTTTTT; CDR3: CASSFGTVVPGELFF
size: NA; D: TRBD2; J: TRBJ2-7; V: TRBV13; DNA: TGTGCCAGCAGCTTAGGCGGCGGGAGAGGTTACGAGCAGTACTTC; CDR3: CASSLGGGRGYEQYF
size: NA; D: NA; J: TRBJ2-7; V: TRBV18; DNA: TGTGCCAGCTCACCCGAGGGCCGAGGGTACGAGCAGTACTTC; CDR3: CASSPEGRGYEQYF
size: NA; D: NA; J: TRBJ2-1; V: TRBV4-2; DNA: TGTGCCAGCAGCCAGGGCGTGCGGAACTCCTATGAGCAGTTCTTC; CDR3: CASSQGVRNSYEQFF
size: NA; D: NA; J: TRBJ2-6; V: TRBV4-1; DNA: TGCGCCAGCAGCCAAGTGGGGGCCCGTATATCTGGGGCCAACGTCCTGACTTTC; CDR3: CASSQVGARISGANVLTF
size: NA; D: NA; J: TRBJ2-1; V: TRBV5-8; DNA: TGTGCCAGCAGAGGACTTAGCTGGTTCAATGAGCAGTTCTTC; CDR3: CASRGLSWFNEQFF
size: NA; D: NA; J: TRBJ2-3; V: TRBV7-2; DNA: TGTGCCAGCAGCTTAGTCGTGGGCACAGATACGCAGTATTTT; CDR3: CASSLVVGTDTQYF
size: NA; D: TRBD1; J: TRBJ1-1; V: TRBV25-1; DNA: TGTGCCAGCAGTCGGGGACAGTCAAGAGACCAAGCTTTCTTT; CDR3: CASSRGQSRDQAFF
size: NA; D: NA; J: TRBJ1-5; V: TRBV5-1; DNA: TGCGCCAGCAGGCCCGAGGTGGGTAGCAATCAGCCCCAGCATTTT; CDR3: CASRPEVGSNQPQHF
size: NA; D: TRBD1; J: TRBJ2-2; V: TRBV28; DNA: TGTGCCAGCAGACAGGACAGGGCCGGGGACACCGGGGAGCTGTTTTTT; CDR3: CASRQDRAGDTGELFF